This record covers a single TCR beta chain. A second PCR of 7 to 11 cycles used a sample-barcoded 5' primer and a J-beta primer mix. TCRdb re-called the 5' RACE reads through MiXCR, storing one row per CDR3 protein. Among hundreds of thousands of distinct CDR3 sequences listed, roughly half were seen once. The data are from a study of blood T cells in healthy people across ages. The TCR was taken from a woman at least 80 years old in good health. The sequenced sample consisted of blood.

This CDR3 reads CATSSELWGTQYF. CDR3 coding DNA: TGTGCCACCAGTTCCGAGTTGTGGGGTACGCAGTATTTT. This chain uses TRBV24-1 with TRBJ2-3; D unresolved. V was trimmed by 6 bases and J by 8 bases, leaving 14 bases between them. In germline, CDR1 is KGHDR, CDR2 SFDVKD. CDR3 length: 13 residues.